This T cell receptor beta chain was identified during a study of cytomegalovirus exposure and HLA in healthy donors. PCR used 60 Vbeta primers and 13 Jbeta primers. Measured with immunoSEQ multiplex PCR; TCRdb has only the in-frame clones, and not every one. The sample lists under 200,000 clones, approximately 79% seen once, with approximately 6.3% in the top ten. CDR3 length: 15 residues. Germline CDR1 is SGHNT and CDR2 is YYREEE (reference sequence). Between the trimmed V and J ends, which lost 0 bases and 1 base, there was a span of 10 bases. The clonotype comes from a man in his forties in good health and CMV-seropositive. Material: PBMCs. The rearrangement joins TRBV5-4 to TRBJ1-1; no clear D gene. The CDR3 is CASSLESARNTEAFF. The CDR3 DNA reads TGTGCCAGCAGCTTGGAGTCCGCCAGGAACACTGAAGCTTTCTTT.